This is a list of T cell receptor beta chains from one sample in a study of T cells in localized non-small cell lung cancer. Produced via immunoSEQ multiplex PCR; TCRdb's table is partial and in-frame only. Here the sample spans 23,000 or so clones, approximately 88% being singletons. The sample was peripheral blood, taken before any cancer treatment. Receptors originate from a man aged 35-69 years with stage I squamous cell lung carcinoma. The CDR3 runs from the conserved cysteine through the conserved F or W. A D gene is named only where the DNA matches it firmly. A clone size is listed for some rows: how often the clone was seen (once, few, many), or a class if it is expanded.

v_gene,len,d_gene,j_gene,abundance,CDR3nt,CDR3aa
TRBV5-1,17,.,TRBJ1-3,.,TGCGCCAGCAGCCCGGCGATCAACAGTTTCACTGGAAACACCATATATTTT,CASSPAINSFTGNTIYF
TRBV10-3,13,TRBD1,TRBJ1-2,.,TGTGCCATCGCTGACAGGGGGGCTCTTGGCTACACCTTC,CAIADRGALGYTF
TRBV5-6,14,.,TRBJ1-4,.,TGTGCCAGCAGCGCGCGGGGCATAAAAGAAAAACTGTTTTTT,CASSARGIKEKLFF
TRBV11-2,16,TRBD1,TRBJ2-1,.,TGTGCCAGCAGCTCGATTGGCAGGGGGCCCTACAATGAGCAGTTCTTC,CASSSIGRGPYNEQFF
TRBV27,16,.,TRBJ1-2,.,TGTGCCAGCAGTTTTGGGGGAGGGGGTTCAAACTATGGCTACACCTTC,CASSFGGGGSNYGYTF
TRBV19,15,TRBD1,TRBJ1-4,.,TGTGCCAGTTATCCTGGGGGACAGAGTAATGAAAAACTGTTTTTT,CASYPGGQSNEKLFF
TRBV5-1,15,TRBD1,TRBJ2-7,.,TGCGCCAGCAGCTTGGGTGACAGGGGGAAATACGAGCAGTACTTC,CASSLGDRGKYEQYF
TRBV2,15,.,TRBJ2-1,.,TGTGCCAGCAGTGTAGATAGGTTGCCGTCGGGTGAGCAGTTCTTC,CASSVDRLPSGEQFF
TRBV7-9,12,.,TRBJ2-5,.,TGTGCCAGCAGCTTTAGGGGGGTCACCCAGTACTTC,CASSFRGVTQYF
TRBV5-4,16,TRBD2,TRBJ2-3,.,TGTGCCAGCAGCCCCATGGGGGGGAAGAACACAGATACGCAGTATTTT,CASSPMGGKNTDTQYF
TRBV6-1,15,TRBD2,TRBJ2-1,.,TGTGCCAGCAGTTTCCTGACTAGCGTGTACAATGAGCAGTTCTTC,CASSFLTSVYNEQFF
TRBV19,15,TRBD2,TRBJ2-7,once,TGTGCCAGTAGTGCCTCGGGCGGGGGGGGCTTCGAGCAGTACTTC,CASSASGGGGFEQYF
TRBV4-1,15,.,TRBJ1-6,.,TGCGCCAGCAGCCAAGAAACCTCGGGCAGTTCACCCCTCCACTTT,CASSQETSGSSPLHF
TRBV9,13,.,TRBJ2-1,.,TGTGCCAGCAGCGTAGCCACCTACAATGAGCAGTTCTTC,CASSVATYNEQFF
TRBV9,13,.,TRBJ1-2,.,TGTGCCAGCACCCCGGGAACGAGGGGAGGCTACACCTTC,CASTPGTRGGYTF
TRBV2,10,.,TRBJ1-1,.,TGTGCCAGCAGTGAAAAGAAAGCTTTCTTT,CASSEKKAFF
TRBV5-1,13,.,TRBJ2-1,.,TGCGCCAGCAGCTCAGTTTTTACGGATGAGCAGTTCTTC,CASSSVFTDEQFF
TRBV9,14,.,TRBJ1-1,.,TGTGCCAGCAGCGGTTCCTACGGGATCACTGAAGCTTTCTTT,CASSGSYGITEAFF
TRBV5-6,12,TRBD1,TRBJ1-4,.,TGTGCCAGCAGCCCAGGGGGCACAAAACTGTTTTTT,CASSPGGTKLFF
TRBV2,15,TRBD2,TRBJ2-1,.,TGTGCCAGCAGTGGATTAGCGGGGGGGCGGGATGAGCAGTTCTTC,CASSGLAGGRDEQFF
TRBV11-2,18,TRBD2,TRBJ2-3,.,TGTGCCAGCAGCTTTAGTATAGCGGGGTTATCTAGCACAGATACGCAGTATTTT,CASSFSIAGLSSTDTQYF
TRBV29-1,14,.,TRBJ2-3,.,TGCAGCGTTGTTCCAATCTATCACACAGATACGCAGTATTTT,CSVVPIYHTDTQYF
TRBV5-6,13,.,TRBJ1-6,.,TGTGCCAGCAGCTTGACCTCGGGATCACCCCTCCACTTT,CASSLTSGSPLHF
TRBV5-4,13,.,TRBJ2-7,.,TGTGCCAGCAGCTCGGACACCACGGGCGGGCAGTACTTC,CASSSDTTGGQYF
TRBV4-1,17,.,TRBJ1-5,.,TGCGCCAGCAGCCAAGACCACAGGGCTTATAGCAATCAGCCCCAGCATTTT,CASSQDHRAYSNQPQHF
TRBV30,11,.,TRBJ1-1,.,TGTGCCTGGAGCGGAGCGGGGATGCCTTTCTTT,CAWSGAGMPFF
TRBV11-3,12,.,TRBJ2-1,.,TGTGCCAGCAGCTCCTGGGACAATGAGCAGTTCTTC,CASSSWDNEQFF
TRBV10-2,12,.,TRBJ2-7,.,TGCGCCAGCAGTGGAGAATACCACGAGCAGTACTTC,CASSGEYHEQYF
TRBV2,13,TRBD2,TRBJ2-7,.,TGTGCCAGCAGTTCTATCGGGAGGAGCGAGCAGTACTTC,CASSSIGRSEQYF